Only a few counts were recorded for the clone carrying this T cell receptor beta chain. This specimen belongs to a study of blood T cell repertoires in COVID-19. Turning to the study itself: Samples came from the United States, Italy and Spain, spanning acute and convalescent COVID-19. The cDNA or gDNA used as material had been derived from T cells, B-cell-depleted T cells, or PBMCs.

V shed 2 bases and J shed 13 bases, with 18 bases lying between them. This CDR3 is 13 amino acids long. CDR1 SGHTS and CDR2 YDEGEE come from the germline V gene. Authors' data handling: Reference gene primer amplification in the assay estimated nucleated cell counts. TCRdb keeps only in-frame clones here, not all; method: immunoSEQ multiplex PCR. V, J and clone size are taken as reported in that table, and D and trimming were inferred from the DNA itself. The sample includes about 53,000 clones, roughly 79% of them seen just once. Sequenced: peripheral blood. This chain uses TRBV5-8 with TRBJ1-2; D perhaps matches TRBD1 (6 bases). The TCR sequence derives from a human donor in a cohort sampled during active COVID-19. The CDR3 DNA is TGTGCCAGCAGCTTTTCTCCCCGGGACACCCCCACCTTC. It codes for CASSFSPRDTPTF.